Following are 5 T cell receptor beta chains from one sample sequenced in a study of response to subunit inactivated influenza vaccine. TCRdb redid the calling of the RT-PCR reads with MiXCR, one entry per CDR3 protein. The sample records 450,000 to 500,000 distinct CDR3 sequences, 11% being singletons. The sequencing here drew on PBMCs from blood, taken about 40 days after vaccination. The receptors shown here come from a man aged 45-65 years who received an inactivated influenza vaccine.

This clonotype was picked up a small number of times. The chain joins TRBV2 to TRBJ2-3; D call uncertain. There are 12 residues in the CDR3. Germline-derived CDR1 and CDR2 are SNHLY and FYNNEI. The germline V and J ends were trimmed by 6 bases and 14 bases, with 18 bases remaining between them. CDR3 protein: CASRTDVLYPYF. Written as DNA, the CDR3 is TGTGCCAGCAGGACCGATGTTCTATATCCGTATTTT. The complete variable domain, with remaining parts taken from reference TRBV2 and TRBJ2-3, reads EPEVTQTPSHQVTQMGQEVILRCVPISNHLYFYWYRQILGQKVEFLVSFYNNEISEKSEIFDDQFSVERPDGSNFTLKIRSTKLEDSAMYFCASRTDVLYPYFGPGTRLTVL.

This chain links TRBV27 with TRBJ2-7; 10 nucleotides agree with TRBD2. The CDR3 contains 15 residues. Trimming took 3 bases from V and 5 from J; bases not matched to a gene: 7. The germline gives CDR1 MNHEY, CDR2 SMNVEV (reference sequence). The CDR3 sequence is CASSFGASGSHEQYF. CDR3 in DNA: TGTGCCAGCAGTTTTGGGGCTAGCGGGAGCCACGAGCAGTACTTC.

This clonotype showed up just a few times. CDR3 nucleotide sequence: TGTGCCAGCACTCCAAGCGGGCTAGCGGATATCACAGATACGCAGTATTTT. Translation: CASTPSGLADITDTQYF. V usage is TRBV28 and J usage is TRBJ2-3; TRBD2 agrees at 7 bases. Trimming removed 7 bases from V and 2 bases from J; junction bases left unmatched: 15. Germline V gene sequence: CDR1 MDHEN, CDR2 SYDVKM. The CDR3 covers 17 residues.

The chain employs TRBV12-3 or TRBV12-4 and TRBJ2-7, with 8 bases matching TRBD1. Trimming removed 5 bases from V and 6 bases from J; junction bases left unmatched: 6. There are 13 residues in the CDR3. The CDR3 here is CASSMTGVGEQYF. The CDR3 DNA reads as TGTGCCAGCAGTATGACAGGGGTGGGCGAGCAGTACTTC.

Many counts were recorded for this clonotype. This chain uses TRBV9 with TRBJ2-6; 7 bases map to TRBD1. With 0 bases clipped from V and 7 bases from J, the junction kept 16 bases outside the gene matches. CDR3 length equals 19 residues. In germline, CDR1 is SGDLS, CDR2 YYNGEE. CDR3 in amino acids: CASSVDPRTGVGIANVLTF. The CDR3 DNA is TGTGCCAGCAGCGTAGATCCTCGGACAGGAGTGGGGATAGCCAACGTCCTGACTTTC.